A single sample gave rise to the 5 T cell receptor beta chains below, sequenced in a study of T-cell memory formation after mild COVID-19. TCRdb passed the 5' RACE reads through MiXCR, listing each CDR3 protein once. The sample lists about 420,000 distinct CDR3 sequences, less than 25% occurring once. The specimen sequenced was PBMCs or a T cell subset sorted from them (not recorded which). Receptor source: an adult woman who had mild COVID-19 (a few samples of this study predate the infection). Cell type and time point are not known.

The sample holds many counts of this clonotype. The rearrangement joins TRBV25-1 to TRBJ2-7, with 9 nucleotides matching TRBD1. V shed 5 bases, J shed 6 bases, and the junction held 11 bases outside the gene matches. CDR3 size: 15 residues. Germline-derived CDR1 and CDR2 are MGHDK and SYGVNS. The chain's CDR3 is CASSTQGQGIFEQYF. CDR3 coding DNA: TGTGCCAGCAGTACCCAGGGACAGGGAATATTCGAGCAGTACTTC.

This clonotype was picked up a small number of times. The chain employs TRBV5-1 and TRBJ2-1, with D possibly matching TRBD2 (5 bases). This CDR3 has 15 amino acids. CDR1 and CDR2 from the germline V gene are SGHRS and YFSETQ. Trimming took off 4 bases at V and 5 bases at J, with 16 bases between the two ends. CDR3: CASSALIPGNNEQFF. The CDR3 nucleotides are TGCGCCAGCAGCGCTCTCATTCCCGGGAACAATGAGCAGTTCTTC.

This clonotype was seen many times. The genes are TRBV6-2 or TRBV6-3 and TRBJ2-2, with 8 bases lining up with TRBD2. CDR3 size: 15 residues. With V trimmed by 11 bases and J by 7 bases, 15 bases remained unmatched. CDR1 is MNHEY and CDR2 is SVGEGT in the germline V gene. The CDR3 DNA reads as TGTGCCGGCTCCCGGACTAGCCGCTTTGACGGGGAGCTGTTTTTT. It translates to CAGSRTSRFDGELFF.

This chain connects TRBV19 to TRBJ1-5; perhaps TRBD1 as D (5 bases). Germline CDR1 reads LNHDA; CDR2 reads SQIVND (reference sequence). CDR3 length: 17 amino acids. The V end lost 6 bases, the J end lost 4 bases, and 22 bases lay between the germline ends. CDR3 coding DNA: TGTGCCAGTAGAGAATCCCTAAGCGGGGGGTTAAATCAGCCCCAGCATTTT. This gives the protein CASRESLSGGLNQPQHF.

This clonotype was picked up many times. The chain couples TRBV11-2 to TRBJ2-7; D remains unclear. Trimming shortened V by 2 bases and J by 3 bases, and 11 bases separated the two germline ends. This CDR3 contains 14 residues. CDR1 and CDR2 (germline): SGHAT, FQNNGV. CDR3 nucleotides: TGTGCCAGCAGCTTATCGGTCGACTTCTACGAGCAGTACTTC. Protein sequence: CASSLSVDFYEQYF.